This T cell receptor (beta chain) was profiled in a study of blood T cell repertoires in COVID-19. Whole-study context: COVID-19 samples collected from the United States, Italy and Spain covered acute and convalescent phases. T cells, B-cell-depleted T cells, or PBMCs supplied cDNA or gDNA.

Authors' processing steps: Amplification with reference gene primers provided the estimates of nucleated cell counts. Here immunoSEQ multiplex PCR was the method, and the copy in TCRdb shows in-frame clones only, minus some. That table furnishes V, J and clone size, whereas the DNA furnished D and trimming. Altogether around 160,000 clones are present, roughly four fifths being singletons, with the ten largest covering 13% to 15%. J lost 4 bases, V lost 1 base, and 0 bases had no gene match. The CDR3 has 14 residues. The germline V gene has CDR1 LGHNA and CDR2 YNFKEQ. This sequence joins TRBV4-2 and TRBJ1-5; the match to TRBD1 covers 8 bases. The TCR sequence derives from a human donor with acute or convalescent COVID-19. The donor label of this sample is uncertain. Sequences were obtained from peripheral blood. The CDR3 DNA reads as TGTGCCAGCAGCCAAGGGACAGGGAATCAGCCCCAGCATTTT. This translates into CASSQGTGNQPQHF.